This paragraph covers one T cell receptor beta chain sequence. Its matching antigen is unknown. Germline V gene data show CDR1 as SEHNR and CDR2 as FQNEAQ (reference sequence). The CDR3 has 14 amino acids. With 3 bases removed from V and 8 bases from J, the gap between germline ends came to 13 bases. The sample comes from a study of cytomegalovirus exposure and HLA in healthy donors. The overall study: It was reported in a later analysis that the 100 to 150 validation repertoires used the same platform as the approximately 670 first-cohort repertoires. Study-level findings and limits: In vitro checks showed that a few CMV-associated chains really do target CMV antigens. Some TCR beta chains (around 180 of them) were listed as cytomegalovirus-associated. Most TCRs appeared rarely, but some public TCRs recurred in many donors.

Using immunoSEQ multiplex PCR, the repertoire was profiled, and TCRdb retains in-frame clones only, with some absent. Seen here are 150,000 to 200,000 clones, approximately 84% observed once, and the top ten hold roughly 7%. The sample consisted of PBMCs. This TCR was recovered from a man aged 18 to 35 in good health and CMV-seropositive. V is TRBV7-9 and J is TRBJ1-4; D possibly corresponds to TRBD1 (6 bases). The CDR3 region is CASSFVGAKEKLFF. The CDR3 nucleotides read TGTGCCAGCAGCTTTGTGGGGGCGAAAGAAAAACTGTTTTTT. Filled out from reference TRBV7-9 and TRBJ1-4, the complete variable domain reads DTGVSQNPRHKITKRGQNVTFRCDPISEHNRLYWYRQTLGQGPEFLTYFQNEAQLEKSRLLSDRFSAERPKGSFSTLEIQRTEQGDSAMYLCASSFVGAKEKLFFGSGTQLSVL.